These T cell receptor beta chains were read from a single sample in a study of cytomegalovirus exposure and HLA in healthy donors. Generated by immunoSEQ multiplex PCR, the TCRdb table keeps only in-frame clones and is missing some. In the table there are tens of thousands of clones, around 79% of which are singletons. Material: PBMCs. All receptors come from a man in his thirties or forties in good health and CMV-seronegative. Both conserved end residues are part of each CDR3. Each record gives: V gene, clone size, J gene, D gene, CDR3 DNA, CDR3 protein. A D gene is named only where the DNA matches it firmly. Rows may omit the clone size; those that give it use once, few, many or a size class.

>TRBV9|-|TRBJ2-3|TRBD1
TGTGCCAGCAGCGCGACGACAGGGGAAAGCGCAGATACGCAGTATTTT
CASSATTGESADTQYF
>TRBV5-1|-|TRBJ2-3|-
TGCGCCAGCAGGCGCCAGCCAAGCGCAGATACGCAGTATTTT
CASRRQPSADTQYF
>TRBV28|-|TRBJ1-2|TRBD1
TGTGCCAGCAGTCTTCCTACCGGACAGGGCTATGGCTACACCTTC
CASSLPTGQGYGYTF
>TRBV9|once|TRBJ1-2|-
TGTGCCAGCAGCGCCACAGGGAACTATGGCTACACCTTC
CASSATGNYGYTF
>TRBV11-2|-|TRBJ2-6|-
TGTGCCAGCAGCTTTGGGCAGTCTGGGGCCAACGTCCTGACTTTC
CASSFGQSGANVLTF
>TRBV4-2|-|TRBJ1-1|-
TGTGCCAGCAGCCAATTAGGGGATCGCACTGAAGCTTTCTTT
CASSQLGDRTEAFF
>TRBV19|-|TRBJ2-7|TRBD1
TGTGCCAGTAGTATAGATGGGACAGGGCTTTACGAGCAGTACTTC
CASSIDGTGLYEQYF
>TRBV5-3|-|TRBJ1-1|-
TGTGCCAGAAGCTTGAGGGTAGGGGAGAACACTGAAGCTTTCTTT
CARSLRVGENTEAFF
>TRBV29-1|-|TRBJ1-2|-
TGCAGCGCTGGCGGACAGTATGGCTACACCTTC
CSAGGQYGYTF
>TRBV9|-|TRBJ2-3|-
TGTGCCAGCAGCGTAGGCCCAGAGGCGCAGTATTTT
CASSVGPEAQYF
>TRBV7-8|-|TRBJ2-7|-
TGTGCCAGCAGCCGATCGACAGCCTACGAGCAGTACTTC
CASSRSTAYEQYF
>TRBV18|-|TRBJ2-1|-
TGTGCCAGCTCAGCTAGCAAGGAGCAGTTCTTC
CASSASKEQFF
>TRBV6-1|-|TRBJ1-1|-
TGTGCCAGCAGGGCCCGGGATGCGAACACTGAAGCTTTCTTT
CASRARDANTEAFF
>TRBV28|-|TRBJ2-1|TRBD2
TGTGCCAGCAGTTCCTCGACTAGCGGGAGGGTTAATGAGCAGTTCTTC
CASSSSTSGRVNEQFF
>TRBV27|-|TRBJ2-2|TRBD1
TGTGCCAGCAGTAGACAGGGGTTCGCCGGGGAGCTGTTTTTT
CASSRQGFAGELFF
>TRBV5-4|few|TRBJ1-3|-
TGTGCCAGCAACAAAAACTCTGGAAACACCATATATTTT
CASNKNSGNTIYF
>TRBV5-1|-|TRBJ2-4|TRBD1
TGCGCCAGCACCGATCCTCGGACAGGAGAAAACATTCAGTACTTC
CASTDPRTGENIQYF
>TRBV7-6|-|TRBJ2-5|-
TGTGCCAGCAGCCTCGAGGATCGAGGGGGAGAGACCCAGTACTTC
CASSLEDRGGETQYF
>TRBV9|-|TRBJ2-2|TRBD2
TGTGCCAGCAGCCCTGTAGCGGGGGCCAGGACCGGGGAGCTGTTTTTT
CASSPVAGARTGELFF
>TRBV10-3|few|TRBJ2-7|TRBD1
TGTGCCATCAGTGCGGGGACAGGGGGCTCCTACGAGCAGTACTTC
CAISAGTGGSYEQYF
>TRBV28|-|TRBJ2-6|-
TGTGCCAGCAGTTCCCAGGGTGCAGGGGCCAACGTCCTGACTTTC
CASSSQGAGANVLTF
>TRBV10-3|-|TRBJ2-7|TRBD1
TGTGCCACGGGACAGGGGGCTTACGAGCAGTACTTC
CATGQGAYEQYF
>TRBV27|-|TRBJ2-6|-
TGTGCCAGCAGCCCCGCTAGCTGGTCCCTACCTGCGGCCAACGTCCTGACTTTC
CASSPASWSLPAANVLTF
>TRBV11-1|few|TRBJ1-1|-
TGTGCCAGCAGCTTAGTGTCCGGTAACACTGAAGCTTTCTTT
CASSLVSGNTEAFF
>TRBV10-2|once|TRBJ2-7|TRBD2
TGCGCCAGCAGGGGAGGGATCCTCGGGCAGCAGTACTTC
CASRGGILGQQYF
>TRBV9|-|TRBJ1-3|-
TGTGCCAGCAGCGCCCACGGTGTCTCTGGAAACACCATATATTTT
CASSAHGVSGNTIYF
>TRBV4-1|-|TRBJ2-1|TRBD2
TGCGCCAGCAGCCAAGATTCGGGACTAGCGGGAGGTAATGAGCAGTTCTTC
CASSQDSGLAGGNEQFF
>TRBV15|-|TRBJ2-7|-
TGTGCCACCAGCAGAGTGTCAGTCTCCTACGAGCAGTACTTC
CATSRVSVSYEQYF
>TRBV6-1|few|TRBJ2-5|-
TGTGCCAGCGGAGCTAGGGGGAATCGAGAGACCCAGTACTTC
CASGARGNRETQYF